This TCR beta chain was identified during a study of T cell repertoires in cytomegalovirus infection. With respect to this clonotype: Its matching antigen is unknown. This may be a read error: a much more frequent sequence differs by one nucleotide.

Study results and caveats: Based on cumulative public TCR beta family frequency, carriers of CMV plus the relevant HLA were identified.

Each CDR3 protein gets one entry after TCRdb re-called the reads with MiXCR. The sample lists about 200,000 distinct CDR3 sequences, 8% to 10% seen once, with roughly 5% in the top ten. The sequence was collected from a human donor in good health (CMV status not recorded). Some clones in this sample may be carry-over from other donors' samples. The sequenced sample consisted of PBMCs.

As DNA, the CDR3 is TGTGCCAGCAGTGGAGGGGAGCGGGGGGGCGCTGAGCTGTTCTTC. Encoded protein: CASSGGERGGAELFF. The rearrangement joins TRBV2 to TRBJ2-1, with 10 bases aligning to TRBD2. CDR1 is SNHLY and CDR2 is FYNNEI in the germline V gene. This CDR3 is built from 15 residues.